A selection of T cell receptor beta chains follows, all from one sample in a study of cytomegalovirus exposure and HLA in healthy donors. The data were produced by immunoSEQ multiplex PCR, yet TCRdb's version contains in-frame clones alone and is incomplete. The profile covers 80,000 to 100,000 clones, with about four fifths appearing a single time and about 3.1% taken by the ten largest. Material: PBMCs. The receptors shown here come from a male donor in good health and CMV-seropositive. The CDR3 runs from the conserved cysteine through the conserved F or W. The D gene is left open where the match is weak. Size values are once, few and many counts, or a class for expanded clones, and some rows have none.

J gene	V gene	D gene	clone size	CDR3 DNA	CDR3 protein
TRBJ2-1	TRBV29-1	-	-	TGCAGCGGCTTCCTCGGACGGGAAATATCCAATGAGCAGTTCTTC	CSGFLGREISNEQFF
TRBJ2-2	TRBV7-8	TRBD1	-	TGTGCCAGCAATTTAATTTTGACAGGGGACGGGGAGCTGTTTTTT	CASNLILTGDGELFF
TRBJ2-1	TRBV13	TRBD1	-	TGTGCCAGCAGCCTAGGGGGACAGCCTTCTAATGAGCAGTTCTTC	CASSLGGQPSNEQFF
TRBJ2-3	TRBV29-1	-	-	TGCAGCGTTATGACAGGTAGCACAGATACGCAGTATTTT	CSVMTGSTDTQYF
TRBJ2-2	TRBV5-4	-	-	TGTGCCAGCAGCTTGGCCGGGACACCCCACACCGGGGAGCTGTTTTTT	CASSLAGTPHTGELFF
TRBJ2-6	TRBV6-1	-	once	TGTGCCAGCAGTGCCGACAGGCCCACTGGGGCCAACGTCCTGACTTTC	CASSADRPTGANVLTF
TRBJ1-3	TRBV30	TRBD1	-	TGTGCCTGGGGGACAGCCTCTGGAAACACCATATATTTT	CAWGTASGNTIYF
TRBJ2-5	TRBV4-2	TRBD1	-	TGTGCCAGCAGCCATTACGGACAGGGGGGCGAGACCCAGTACTTC	CASSHYGQGGETQYF
TRBJ1-6	TRBV9	-	-	TGTGCCAGCAGCGTGGACACATTAAGCTCCTATAATTCACCCCTCCACTTT	CASSVDTLSSYNSPLHF
TRBJ1-6	TRBV5-6	TRBD1	-	TGTGCCAGCAGCTTGGCGGGACAGTATAATTCACCCCTCCACTTT	CASSLAGQYNSPLHF
TRBJ2-7	TRBV27	TRBD2	-	TGTGCCAGCAGTTATGGGACTAGCCGTTTCTACGAGCAGTACTTC	CASSYGTSRFYEQYF
TRBJ2-5	TRBV28	TRBD1	-	TGTGCCAGCAGTTTACGACAGGGGGAAGAGACCCAGTACTTC	CASSLRQGEETQYF
TRBJ1-1	TRBV30	-	-	TGTGCCTGGAGCGCCGTTGACAGACAGAACACTGAAGCTTTCTTT	CAWSAVDRQNTEAFF
TRBJ1-2	TRBV6-1	-	-	TGTGCCAGCAGTGAAATGGTTTTTGGGCTTGGCTACACCTTC	CASSEMVFGLGYTF
TRBJ1-1	TRBV19	-	-	TGTGCCAGTAGTCGGGCACCGGGGAGCACTGAAGCTTTCTTT	CASSRAPGSTEAFF
TRBJ2-1	TRBV16	TRBD2	few	TGTGCCAGCAGCCAAGGCCAGCGGGGGGCGGAGTTCTTC	CASSQGQRGAEFF
TRBJ2-5	TRBV5-1	TRBD2	-	TGCGCCAGCAGCTTGACTAGCGGGGGAGAGACCCAGTACTTC	CASSLTSGGETQYF
TRBJ1-1	TRBV27	TRBD1	-	TGTGCCAGCAGTCGAGGCTGGGACAGGGAAGCTTTCTTT	CASSRGWDREAFF
TRBJ2-1	TRBV15	TRBD2	-	TGTGCCACCAGCAGAGGAGCGGGGGGGTACAATGAGCAGTTCTTC	CATSRGAGGYNEQFF
TRBJ2-7	TRBV7-6	-	-	TGTGCCAGCAGCTTCAGCGAAGCGAGATACGAGCAGTACTTC	CASSFSEARYEQYF
TRBJ1-6	TRBV30	-	-	TGTGCCGGGAAGGGGGAATATAATTCACCCCTCCACTTT	CAGKGEYNSPLHF
TRBJ1-1	TRBV9	TRBD1	-	TGTGCCAGCAGCCCTCGGACAGGGGCCGATCCCATGAACACTGAAGCTTTCTTT	CASSPRTGADPMNTEAFF
TRBJ2-1	TRBV10-2	-	-	TGCGCCAGCAGTGAGACTAGCCTCGAGCAGTTCTTC	CASSETSLEQFF
TRBJ1-4	TRBV30	TRBD1	-	TGTGCCTGGAGTGTACAGACAGGGGCCTATGAAAAACTGTTTTTT	CAWSVQTGAYEKLFF
TRBJ1-6	TRBV4-1	-	-	TGCGCCAGCAGCCAAACGGGGGGCAGCGATTTGAATTCACCCCTCCACTTT	CASSQTGGSDLNSPLHF
TRBJ1-1	TRBV9	TRBD1	-	TGTGCCAGCTCAACAGGGGCGGGTGAAGCTTTCTTT	CASSTGAGEAFF
TRBJ1-1	TRBV7-9	-	-	TGTTCCAGCAGCTTAAGGGGACAAAACACTGAAGCTTTCTTT	CSSSLRGQNTEAFF
TRBJ1-3	TRBV10-1	-	-	TGCGCCAGCAGCGTGGGAAACACCATATATTTT	CASSVGNTIYF
TRBJ1-2	TRBV14	-	-	TGTGCCAGCAGCCAAGAGGGTGCGGACTATGGCTACACCTTC	CASSQEGADYGYTF
TRBJ1-1	TRBV7-9	-	-	TGTGCCAGTACCGCCGCACCAACAGGGAGTACTGAAGCTTTCTTT	CASTAAPTGSTEAFF
TRBJ1-5	TRBV4-1	-	-	TGCGCCAGCAGCCAAGGTATAGAACAGCCCCAGCATTTT	CASSQGIEQPQHF
TRBJ1-2	TRBV5-4	-	-	TGTGCCAGCAGCTTGGACGGAGTATATGGCTACACCTTC	CASSLDGVYGYTF
TRBJ1-3	TRBV6-1	-	-	TGTGCCAGCAGTGAAGGGCCGGGGAGAGGAAACACCATATATTTT	CASSEGPGRGNTIYF
TRBJ2-7	TRBV18	TRBD1	-	TGTGCCAGCTCACCGGGACAGACTTTATCCTACGAGCAGTACTTC	CASSPGQTLSYEQYF
TRBJ1-1	TRBV12-5	TRBD1	-	TGTGCTAGTGGTTTGGGACAGGGGTATGAAGCTTTCTTT	CASGLGQGYEAFF
TRBJ1-1	TRBV5-4	-	-	TGTGCCAGCAGCTTGGACGGGTTGAACACTGAAGCTTTCTTT	CASSLDGLNTEAFF
TRBJ2-2	TRBV13	-	-	TGTGCCAGCAGCCGTTTCGGAGGGGTGAACACCGGGGAGCTGTTTTTT	CASSRFGGVNTGELFF
TRBJ1-1	TRBV2	TRBD1	-	TGTGCCACGTTGGCGACAGGGACGGGCACTGAAGCTTTCTTT	CATLATGTGTEAFF
TRBJ2-3	TRBV7-9	-	-	TGTGCCAGCAGCTTAGGGCGGGCCAACACAGATACGCAGTATTTT	CASSLGRANTDTQYF
TRBJ1-5	TRBV5-1	-	-	TGCGCCAGCAGCTTGGATAGTCAGCCCCAGCATTTT	CASSLDSQPQHF
TRBJ1-5	TRBV27	TRBD1	-	TGTGCCAGCAGCCTGGTGACAGGGCCGAATCAGCCCCAGCATTTT	CASSLVTGPNQPQHF
TRBJ2-5	TRBV7-2	-	-	TGTGCCAGCAGCTTAGGGAACAGACAAGAGACCCAGTACTTC	CASSLGNRQETQYF
TRBJ2-7	TRBV4-3	-	-	TGCGCCAGCAGCGCCGGGACACCCACCGAGCAGTACTTC	CASSAGTPTEQYF
TRBJ2-1	TRBV30	TRBD1	-	TGTGCCTGGAGTGAACAGGGGAATGAGCAGTTCTTC	CAWSEQGNEQFF
TRBJ2-7	TRBV27	-	few	TGTGCCAGCAGTTTGTCAGGACAACTCTACGAGCAGTACTTC	CASSLSGQLYEQYF
TRBJ1-2	TRBV29-1	TRBD1	-	TGCAGCGTCCCTCCGGGACAGGGGGCTCACACCTTC	CSVPPGQGAHTF
TRBJ1-4	TRBV19	-	few	TGTGCCAGTAGTTCTGAGGTCAATGAAAAACTGTTTTTT	CASSSEVNEKLFF
TRBJ1-5	TRBV30	-	-	TGTGCCTGGAGCCTCGGGGTCGGGCTTACTCAGCCCCAGAATTTT	CAWSLGVGLTQPQNF